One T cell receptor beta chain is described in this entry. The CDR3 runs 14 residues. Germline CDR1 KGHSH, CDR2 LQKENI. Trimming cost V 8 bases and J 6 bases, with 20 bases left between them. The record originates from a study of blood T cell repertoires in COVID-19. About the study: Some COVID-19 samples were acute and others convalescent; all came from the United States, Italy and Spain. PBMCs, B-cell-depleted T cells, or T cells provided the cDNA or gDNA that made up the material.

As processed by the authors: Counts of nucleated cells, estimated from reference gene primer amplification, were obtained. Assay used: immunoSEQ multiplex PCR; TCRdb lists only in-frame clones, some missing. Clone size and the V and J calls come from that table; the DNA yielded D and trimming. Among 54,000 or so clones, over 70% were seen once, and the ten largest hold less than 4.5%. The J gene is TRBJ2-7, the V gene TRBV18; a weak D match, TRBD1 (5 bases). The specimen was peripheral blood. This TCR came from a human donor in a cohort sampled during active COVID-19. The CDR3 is CASKTKNDRIEQYF. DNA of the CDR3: TGTGCCAGCAAAACCAAAAATGACAGAATCGAGCAGTACTTC. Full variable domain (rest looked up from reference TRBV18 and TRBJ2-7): NAGVMQNPRHLVRRRGQEARLRCSPMKGHSHVYWYRQLPEEGLKFMVYLQKENIIDESGMPKERFSAEFPKEGPSILRIQQVVRGDSAAYFCASKTKNDRIEQYFGPGTRLTVT.